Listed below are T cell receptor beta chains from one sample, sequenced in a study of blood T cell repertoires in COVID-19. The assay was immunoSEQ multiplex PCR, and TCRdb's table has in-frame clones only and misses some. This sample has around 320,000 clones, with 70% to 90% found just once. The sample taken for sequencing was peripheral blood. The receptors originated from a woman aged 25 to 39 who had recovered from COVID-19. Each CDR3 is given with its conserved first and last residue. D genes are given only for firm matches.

cdr3_nt: TGTGCCAGCAGCTTAGGCAGGGGGCCTGCCGTTGAGCAGTTCTTC; cdr3_aa: CASSLGRGPAVEQFF; d_call: TRBD1; j_call: TRBJ2-1; v_call: TRBV7-6
cdr3_nt: TGTGCCAGCAGTTACTTGGGGCAGACCTCTGGCTACACCTTC; cdr3_aa: CASSYLGQTSGYTF; d_call: .; j_call: TRBJ1-2; v_call: TRBV6-2/TRBV6-3
cdr3_nt: TGTGCCAGTAGTATACCCAGGGCTGGAAATCAGCCCCAGCATTTT; cdr3_aa: CASSIPRAGNQPQHF; d_call: .; j_call: TRBJ1-5; v_call: TRBV19
cdr3_nt: TGTGCCAGCAGTTTACAGGGTAATTCACCCCTCCACTTT; cdr3_aa: CASSLQGNSPLHF; d_call: .; j_call: TRBJ1-6; v_call: TRBV6-2/TRBV6-3
cdr3_nt: TGTGCCAGCAGCTTAGTGGCGGGGGGACTCTACGAGCAGTACTTC; cdr3_aa: CASSLVAGGLYEQYF; d_call: TRBD2; j_call: TRBJ2-7; v_call: TRBV7-9
cdr3_nt: TGCGCCAGCAGCTTGAACATTGGCACTAACTATGGCTACACCTTC; cdr3_aa: CASSLNIGTNYGYTF; d_call: .; j_call: TRBJ1-2; v_call: TRBV5-1
cdr3_nt: TGTGCCAGCTCACCTCCGTTCGGGACTAGCGGGGGCGGAGAGACCCAGTACTTC; cdr3_aa: CASSPPFGTSGGGETQYF; d_call: TRBD2; j_call: TRBJ2-5; v_call: TRBV18
cdr3_nt: TGCGCCACCTCAGGGGGAGTGGGAGAGACCCAGTACTTC; cdr3_aa: CATSGGVGETQYF; d_call: TRBD1; j_call: TRBJ2-5; v_call: TRBV5-1
cdr3_nt: TGTGCCAGCTCACCGTATTGGGGGCACGAGCAGTACTTC; cdr3_aa: CASSPYWGHEQYF; d_call: .; j_call: TRBJ2-7; v_call: TRBV18
cdr3_nt: TGTGCCAGCAGCCCCGCCCGGGAGCGGGGGAGCACAGATACGCAGTATTTT; cdr3_aa: CASSPARERGSTDTQYF; d_call: TRBD2; j_call: TRBJ2-3; v_call: TRBV7-9
cdr3_nt: TGTGCCAGCAGCCTCTTCTCCGGGGAGCTGTTTTTT; cdr3_aa: CASSLFSGELFF; d_call: .; j_call: TRBJ2-2; v_call: TRBV7-7
cdr3_nt: TGTGCCAGCAGCTCCCAAGGGTTGACGGGAGAAAAACTGTTTTTT; cdr3_aa: CASSSQGLTGEKLFF; d_call: .; j_call: TRBJ1-4; v_call: TRBV7-2
cdr3_nt: TGTGCCAGCAGTTTATCAGGGAACGAGCAGTACTTC; cdr3_aa: CASSLSGNEQYF; d_call: .; j_call: TRBJ2-7; v_call: TRBV28